These T cell receptor beta chains were read from a single sample in a study of identifying expanded T cells in peripheral blood. The assay was immunoSEQ multiplex PCR, and TCRdb's table has in-frame clones only and misses some. The sample carries around 94,000 clones, around 88% recorded once. The sequencing input was blood. These receptors all stem from a person between 18 and 75 years old in good health. CDR3s include the opening cysteine and the closing phenylalanine or tryptophan. Fields, in order: J gene, clone size, D gene, V gene, CDR3 DNA, CDR3 protein. D genes are given only for firm matches. Size tells how often a clone was seen (once, few, many) or the class of an expanded clone, and some rows leave it out.

j_call: TRBJ1-2; clone_size: -; d_call: -; v_call: TRBV7-9; cdr3_nt: TGTGCCAGCGGGAGATACTATGGCTACACCTTC; cdr3_aa: CASGRYYGYTF
j_call: TRBJ1-1; clone_size: -; d_call: -; v_call: TRBV7-9; cdr3_nt: TGTGCCAGCAGTTTACTTAACACTGAAGCTTTCTTT; cdr3_aa: CASSLLNTEAFF
j_call: TRBJ1-4; clone_size: -; d_call: TRBD1; v_call: TRBV28; cdr3_nt: TGTGCCAGCAGTCCCAGGACAGGCGGGAATGAAAAACTGTTTTTT; cdr3_aa: CASSPRTGGNEKLFF
j_call: TRBJ2-4; clone_size: -; d_call: -; v_call: TRBV27; cdr3_nt: TGTGCCAGCAGTTTATCGGGGGGCCAAGGGGACATTCAGTACTTC; cdr3_aa: CASSLSGGQGDIQYF
j_call: TRBJ1-1; clone_size: -; d_call: -; v_call: TRBV15; cdr3_nt: TGTGCCACCAGCAGAGATATATCGAACACTGAAGCTTTCTTT; cdr3_aa: CATSRDISNTEAFF
j_call: TRBJ2-5; clone_size: -; d_call: -; v_call: TRBV2; cdr3_nt: TGTGCCAGCAGTGAAGTTGGCTGGGGGGACGAGACCCAGTACTTC; cdr3_aa: CASSEVGWGDETQYF
j_call: TRBJ2-3; clone_size: -; d_call: -; v_call: TRBV7-8; cdr3_nt: TGTGCCAGCAGCCCTTTTCTCGGAGGTACAGATACGCAGTATTTT; cdr3_aa: CASSPFLGGTDTQYF
j_call: TRBJ2-5; clone_size: -; d_call: -; v_call: TRBV1; cdr3_nt: TGCACCAGCAGCCAGGCTATCCAGGGGTCAGAGACCCAGTACTTC; cdr3_aa: CTSSQAIQGSETQYF
j_call: TRBJ1-1; clone_size: few; d_call: -; v_call: TRBV14; cdr3_nt: TGTGCCAGCAGCCCGACTCGAGCGTGGGACACTGAAGCTTTCTTT; cdr3_aa: CASSPTRAWDTEAFF
j_call: TRBJ2-5; clone_size: -; d_call: -; v_call: TRBV5-1; cdr3_nt: TGCGCCAGCAGCTTGGGGGCCGCTCGAGGGACCCAGTACTTC; cdr3_aa: CASSLGAARGTQYF
j_call: TRBJ1-4; clone_size: -; d_call: -; v_call: TRBV5-1; cdr3_nt: TGCGCCAGCAGCTCAGAAGCAACTAATGAAAAACTGTTTTTT; cdr3_aa: CASSSEATNEKLFF
j_call: TRBJ1-3; clone_size: -; d_call: -; v_call: TRBV30; cdr3_nt: TGTGCCTGGGAAATATCTTGGGGAAACACCATATATTTT; cdr3_aa: CAWEISWGNTIYF
j_call: TRBJ2-2; clone_size: -; d_call: TRBD1; v_call: TRBV6-6; cdr3_nt: TGTGCCAGCAAAGGGGGACAGGCGAACACCGGGGAGCTGTTTTTT; cdr3_aa: CASKGGQANTGELFF
j_call: TRBJ1-3; clone_size: -; d_call: -; v_call: TRBV14; cdr3_nt: TGTGCCAGCAGCTCGCTAACGTTATCTGGAAACACCATATATTTT; cdr3_aa: CASSSLTLSGNTIYF
j_call: TRBJ1-6; clone_size: medium-sized; d_call: -; v_call: TRBV5-1; cdr3_nt: TGCGCCAGCAGCTTGTTTCTTAATTCACCCCTCCACTTT; cdr3_aa: CASSLFLNSPLHF
j_call: TRBJ2-7; clone_size: -; d_call: -; v_call: TRBV29-1; cdr3_nt: TGCAGCGTTGTAACCCAGGGGGGTCCCTCCTACGAGCAGTACTTC; cdr3_aa: CSVVTQGGPSYEQYF
j_call: TRBJ2-1; clone_size: -; d_call: TRBD2; v_call: TRBV5-1; cdr3_nt: TGCGCCAGCAGCTTAACTAGCGGGAGATTGAATGAGCAGTTCTTC; cdr3_aa: CASSLTSGRLNEQFF
j_call: TRBJ2-4; clone_size: -; d_call: -; v_call: TRBV15; cdr3_nt: TGTGCCACCAGCAGAGAAGAGAACAGGGGGGGACTAGCCAAAAACATTCAGTACTTC; cdr3_aa: CATSREENRGGLAKNIQYF
j_call: TRBJ2-2; clone_size: -; d_call: -; v_call: TRBV5-4; cdr3_nt: TGTGCCAGCAGCTTGGGAGGGACCGGGGAGCTGTTTTTT; cdr3_aa: CASSLGGTGELFF
j_call: TRBJ2-2; clone_size: -; d_call: -; v_call: TRBV7-9; cdr3_nt: TGTGCCAGCAGCTTACTAGGAATCACCGGGGAGCTGTTTTTT; cdr3_aa: CASSLLGITGELFF
j_call: TRBJ2-1; clone_size: -; d_call: TRBD2; v_call: TRBV5-1; cdr3_nt: TGCGCCAGCAGCTTGAGCAGTCTAGCGGAATACAATGAGCAGTTCTTC; cdr3_aa: CASSLSSLAEYNEQFF
j_call: TRBJ1-5; clone_size: -; d_call: -; v_call: TRBV18; cdr3_nt: TGTGCCAGCTCACCATTCCGGGACATAGATAGCAATCAGCCCCAGCATTTT; cdr3_aa: CASSPFRDIDSNQPQHF
j_call: TRBJ1-1; clone_size: few; d_call: TRBD1; v_call: TRBV18; cdr3_nt: TGTGCCAGCTCGGCTCAAGACAGGGTGGCTTTCTTT; cdr3_aa: CASSAQDRVAFF
j_call: TRBJ2-4; clone_size: -; d_call: -; v_call: TRBV5-6; cdr3_nt: TGTGCCAGCAGCTTAGTGGGGGCAAGAGACATTCAGTACTTC; cdr3_aa: CASSLVGARDIQYF
j_call: TRBJ1-2; clone_size: -; d_call: -; v_call: TRBV18; cdr3_nt: TGTGCCAGCTCACCACCTGCAACGGATGGCTACACCTTC; cdr3_aa: CASSPPATDGYTF
j_call: TRBJ1-2; clone_size: -; d_call: -; v_call: TRBV5-4; cdr3_nt: TGTGCCAGCAGCTTGGAGGCGCAGGTTTTCGGCTACACCTTC; cdr3_aa: CASSLEAQVFGYTF
j_call: TRBJ1-4; clone_size: -; d_call: -; v_call: TRBV6-6; cdr3_nt: TGTGCCAGCAGTTACTCTGATAATGAAAAACTGTTTTTT; cdr3_aa: CASSYSDNEKLFF
j_call: TRBJ2-1; clone_size: -; d_call: -; v_call: TRBV27; cdr3_nt: TGTGCCAGCAGTTTACTTACGCGTTTTGAGCAGTTCTTC; cdr3_aa: CASSLLTRFEQFF
j_call: TRBJ1-1; clone_size: once; d_call: -; v_call: TRBV5-1; cdr3_nt: TGCGCCAGCAGCTTGGTTCGGGGGCCCACTGAAGCTTTCTTT; cdr3_aa: CASSLVRGPTEAFF
j_call: TRBJ1-2; clone_size: -; d_call: -; v_call: TRBV2; cdr3_nt: TGTGCCAGCAGTGCTCGACGGAACGCTAACTATGGCTACACCTTC; cdr3_aa: CASSARRNANYGYTF
j_call: TRBJ1-5; clone_size: -; d_call: -; v_call: TRBV15; cdr3_nt: TGTGCCACCAGCAGGACGGTAGGGCCTAGGGGTAGCGGCAATCAGCCCCAGCATTTT; cdr3_aa: CATSRTVGPRGSGNQPQHF
j_call: TRBJ2-1; clone_size: once; d_call: TRBD1; v_call: TRBV4-3; cdr3_nt: TGCGCCAGCAGCCAAACAGGGGGCCACAATGAGCAGTTCTTC; cdr3_aa: CASSQTGGHNEQFF
j_call: TRBJ1-5; clone_size: -; d_call: TRBD1; v_call: TRBV4-1; cdr3_nt: TGCGCCAGCAGCCAAGAGTCCAGGGGGCGACAGCCCCAGCATTTT; cdr3_aa: CASSQESRGRQPQHF
j_call: TRBJ2-6; clone_size: -; d_call: -; v_call: TRBV6-1; cdr3_nt: TGTGCCAGCAGTGCAGCGTTCCCTCGCTCTGGGGCCAACGTCCTGACTTTC; cdr3_aa: CASSAAFPRSGANVLTF
j_call: TRBJ1-1; clone_size: -; d_call: -; v_call: TRBV2; cdr3_nt: TGTGCCAGCAGAATGACCGAGACACCGAACACTGAAGCTTTCTTT; cdr3_aa: CASRMTETPNTEAFF
j_call: TRBJ2-1; clone_size: -; d_call: TRBD2; v_call: TRBV4-3; cdr3_nt: TGCGCCAGCGGATCAGAATGGACTAGTAGGAATGAGCAGTTCTTC; cdr3_aa: CASGSEWTSRNEQFF
j_call: TRBJ1-1; clone_size: once; d_call: -; v_call: TRBV19; cdr3_nt: TGTGCCAGTAGTATGGGTTGGGGGGGCGCGGGTCGTGAAGCTTTCTTT; cdr3_aa: CASSMGWGGAGREAFF